Listed here are 31 T cell receptor beta chains from one sample, sequenced in a study of T-cell memory formation after mild COVID-19. TCRdb re-called the 5' RACE reads through MiXCR, storing one row per CDR3 protein. This sample has about 270,000 distinct CDR3 sequences, with about a sixth found just once. Sequencing used PBMCs or a T cell subset sorted from them (not recorded which). The receptors were gathered from a man younger than 30 who had mild COVID-19 (a few samples of this study predate the infection). Cell type and time point are not known.

The V and J genes are TRBV18 and TRBJ2-1, with 9 bases aligning to TRBD1. In germline, CDR1 is KGHSH, CDR2 LQKENI. This CDR3 has 15 residues. Losses at the gene ends were 6 bases for V and 6 bases for J; bases not matched to a gene: 9. The CDR3 sequence is CASSWQQGASNEQFF. The CDR3 nucleotides are TGTGCCAGCTCCTGGCAACAGGGGGCCTCCAATGAGCAGTTCTTC.

The CDR3 is CASSPRGRGVANYGYTF. The CDR3, as DNA: TGTGCCAGCTCACCTCGTGGCAGGGGGGTGGCTAACTATGGCTACACCTTC. The chain joins TRBV18 to TRBJ1-2, with 7 bases lining up with TRBD1. Trimming cost V 3 bases and J 0 bases; bases outside gene matches: 10. This CDR3 is 17 amino acids long. CDR1 and CDR2 (germline): KGHSH, LQKENI.

As concerns this clonotype: This may stem from a read error, because a much larger clone lies one nucleotide away. The rearrangement joins TRBV5-1 to TRBJ2-1, with a possible D match to TRBD2 (6 bases). CDR3 length: 12 residues. Germline CDR1 reads SGHRS; CDR2 reads YFSETQ. CDR3 DNA: TGCGCCAGCGGCTTGTGGGAGGATGAGCAGTTCTTC. Its protein is CASGLWEDEQFF.

This sequence joins TRBV5-5 and TRBJ2-7; D is possibly TRBD1 (6 bases). Germline V gives CDR1 SGHKS, CDR2 YYEKEE (reference sequence). This CDR3 contains 14 residues. V was shortened by 2 bases and J by 0 bases, with 9 bases between the two germline ends. In nucleotides, the CDR3 is TGTGCCAGCAGCTTTGGACAGTCCTCCTACGAGCAGTACGTC. Translating gives CASSFGQSSYEQYV.

The chain couples TRBV9 to TRBJ2-6; possibly TRBD2 for D (6 bases). V lost 2 bases and J 0 bases, leaving 12 bases between the germline ends. Germline V gene sequence: CDR1 SGDLS, CDR2 YYNGEE. CDR3 size: 17 residues. CDR3 loop: CASSVAGRTSGANVLTF. The CDR3, as DNA: TGTGCCAGCAGCGTGGCAGGGAGGACCTCTGGGGCCAACGTCCTGACTTTC.

This rearrangement joins TRBV7-6 to TRBJ2-2, with D possibly being TRBD1 or TRBD2 (5 bases each). Germline loops: CDR1 SGHVS, CDR2 FNYEAQ. Trimming stripped 5 bases from V and 5 bases from J, with 15 bases between. This CDR3 has 15 amino acids. DNA for the CDR3: TGTGCCAGCAGCCCGGCCGGGACGGAAACCGGGGAGCTGTTTTTT. Protein sequence: CASSPAGTETGELFF.

The sample holds a few counts of this clonotype. This chain joins TRBV25-1 and TRBJ1-5; D perhaps matches TRBD1 (5 bases). CDR1 and CDR2 from the germline V gene are MGHDK and SYGVNS. This CDR3 spans 14 amino acids. Deletions cut 2 bases from V and 2 bases from J, with 7 bases between. CDR3 bases: TGTGCCAGCAGTGAAGGCAGGGGCAATCAGCCCCAGCATTTT. Protein product: CASSEGRGNQPQHF.

The chain carries TRBV7-8 and TRBJ1-5; D possibly corresponds to TRBD1 (5 bases). Trimming cost V 3 bases and J 7 bases, with 19 bases left between them. Germline CDR1 is SGHVS and CDR2 is FQNEAQ. CDR3 length: 16 residues. The CDR3 DNA is TGTGCCAGCAGCTTGAGGGTATCGGGGCCTCGGCAGCCCCAGCATTTT. Its protein is CASSLRVSGPRQPQHF.

This clonotype was seen more than once but under ten times. The chain uses TRBV5-1 and TRBJ2-3, with D uncertain. The CDR3 extends over 14 amino acids. V shed 0 bases and J shed 5 bases, with 10 bases lying between them. Germline V gives CDR1 SGHRS, CDR2 YFSETQ. This chain's CDR3 is CASSLVQLKDTQYF. CDR3 bases: TGCGCCAGCAGCTTGGTTCAGTTAAAAGATACGCAGTATTTT.

This clonotype was observed many times. The chain recombines TRBV18 with TRBJ1-2; D is undetermined. CDR1 and CDR2 (germline): KGHSH, LQKENI. This CDR3 has 13 amino acids. With 2 bases removed from V and 2 bases from J, the gap between germline ends came to 6 bases. CDR3 DNA sequence: TGTGCCAGCTCACCAGGGCCGAACTATGGCTACACCTTC. As protein: CASSPGPNYGYTF.

The sample holds a few counts of this clonotype. This sequence joins TRBV25-1 and TRBJ1-6; a weak D match, TRBD1 (5 bases). Germline CDR1 reads MGHDK; CDR2 reads SYGVNS. This CDR3 region has 13 residues. The V gene lost 6 bases and the J gene lost 9 bases, with 12 bases spanning the gap. For the CDR3, the DNA is TGTGCCAGCAGGGACTCAGGGAGTTCACCCCTCCACTTT. As protein: CASRDSGSSPLHF.

The table lists this clonotype with a few counts. The V and J genes are TRBV3-1 and TRBJ2-7; 8 nucleotides agree with TRBD1. The CDR3 spans 15 residues. The germline V gene has CDR1 LGHDT and CDR2 YNNKEL (reference sequence). The V gene end was trimmed by 8 bases and the J gene end by 0 bases; junction bases not matched to a gene: 9. CDR3 sequence: CASGRTGSLSYEQYF. CDR3 DNA sequence: TGTGCCAGCGGACGGACAGGGTCCCTCTCCTACGAGCAGTACTTC.

The chain uses TRBV6-5 and TRBJ2-7; 10 bases line up with TRBD2. The CDR3 runs 14 residues. CDR1 is MNHEY and CDR2 is SVGAGI in the germline V gene. The V gene end was trimmed by 10 bases and the J gene end by 4 bases; junction bases not matched to a gene: 10. The CDR3 nucleotides read TGTGCCACGCACAATAGCGGGGGGCGTTACGAGCAGTACTTC. This translates into CATHNSGGRYEQYF.

V is TRBV20-1 and J is TRBJ2-3; D is undetermined. Germline values: CDR1 DFQATT, CDR2 SNEGSKA (reference sequence). Trimming left V 3 bases short and J 0 bases short, with 10 bases between. The CDR3 length is 14 residues. This CDR3 is CSARSSSSTDTQYF. In nucleotides, the CDR3 is TGCAGTGCTAGGTCCTCGTCCAGCACAGATACGCAGTATTTT.

The chain carries TRBV20-1 and TRBJ2-7, with D possibly matching TRBD1 (6 bases). The CDR3 is made up of 17 amino acids. The germline V and J ends were trimmed by 6 bases and 2 bases, with 26 bases remaining between them. CDR1 and CDR2 from the germline V gene are DFQATT and SNEGSKA (reference sequence). The CDR3 nucleotides read TGCAGTGCCAGGGGCCAGGGCCTCTCCCTCGGGCCCTACGAGCAGTACTTC. Residues: CSARGQGLSLGPYEQYF.

The chain is built from TRBV4-1 and TRBJ2-3; either TRBD1 or TRBD2 may fit D (6 bases each). The CDR3 is made up of 15 amino acids. The germline gives CDR1 MGHRA, CDR2 YSYEKL. The V and J ends lost 1 base and 4 bases respectively, with 12 bases between them. CDR3 sequence (DNA): TGCGCCAGCAGCCAAGTCGGGGGCAACTCAGATACGCAGTATTTT. Residues: CASSQVGGNSDTQYF.

Written as DNA, the CDR3 is TGTGCCAGCAGTTCCCCCGGCACCGGGGAGCTGTTTTTT. It yields the protein CASSSPGTGELFF. This chain joins TRBV2 and TRBJ2-2, with unresolved D. The germline V gene has CDR1 SNHLY and CDR2 FYNNEI. The CDR3 sequence is 13 residues long. V was trimmed by 5 bases and J by 4 bases, leaving 8 bases between them.

The chain couples TRBV5-6 to TRBJ2-3; D is ambiguous. Germline-derived CDR1 and CDR2 are SGHDT and YYEEEE. Deletions cut 4 bases from V and 1 base from J, with 7 bases between. The CDR3 sequence is 13 residues long. The CDR3 spells CASSNQGTDTQYF. CDR3 DNA sequence: TGTGCCAGCAGCAACCAGGGCACAGATACGCAGTATTTT.

The V and J genes are TRBV5-1 and TRBJ1-2; possible D gene TRBD1, 5 bases. Germline CDR1 reads SGHRS; CDR2 reads YFSETQ. V was pared by 6 bases and J by 4 bases, with 16 bases between. The CDR3 sequence is 14 residues long. The CDR3 region has the DNA TGCGCCAGCAAAGGACAATCCGATCTCTATGGCTACACCTTC. Protein: CASKGQSDLYGYTF.

V gene TRBV5-6 combines with J gene TRBJ2-1, with D tentatively TRBD1 (6 bases). V was trimmed by 2 bases and J by 3 bases, leaving 12 bases between them. Germline V CDR1 and CDR2: SGHDT, YYEEEE. The CDR3 loop spans 15 amino acids. CDR3 amino acids: CASSFDRRFYNEQFF. The CDR3, as DNA: TGTGCCAGCAGCTTCGACAGGAGATTCTACAATGAGCAGTTCTTC.

This clonotype was found a few times. The CDR3 DNA is TGTGCCAGCAGCTTGTGGCGGGGGGAACAAGAGACCCAGTACTTC. It translates to CASSLWRGEQETQYF. This sequence joins TRBV7-2 and TRBJ2-5; 8 bases are a match to TRBD2. The CDR3 is made up of 15 amino acids. Losses at the gene ends were 3 bases for V and 2 bases for J; bases not matched to a gene: 5. The germline gives CDR1 SGHTA, CDR2 FQGNSA. The full variable domain, in which reference TRBV7-2 and TRBJ2-5 provide the parts outside the CDR3, is GAGVSQSPSNKVTEKGKDVELRCDPISGHTALYWYRQSLGQGLEFLIYFQGNSAPDKSGLPSDRFSAERTGGSVSTLTIQRTQQEDSAVYLCASSLWRGEQETQYFGPGTRLLVL.

V gene TRBV4-3 combines with J gene TRBJ2-5; D is uncertain. Trimming left V 3 bases short and J 0 bases short, with 5 bases between. Germline V gene sequence: CDR1 LGHNA, CDR2 YSLEER. The CDR3 sequence is 13 residues long. CDR3 sequence: CASSHQNQETQYF. The CDR3 nucleotides are TGCGCCAGCAGCCACCAGAACCAAGAGACCCAGTACTTC.

This chain links TRBV6-1 with TRBJ1-1; D perhaps matches TRBD1 (5 bases). CDR1 MNHNS and CDR2 SASEGT come from the germline V gene. The CDR3 has 15 residues. V lost 5 bases and J lost 3, with 16 bases in between. The CDR3 DNA is TGTGCCAGCAGTCCCTCGGCCGGGGCCTACACTGAAGCTTTCTTT. Translating gives CASSPSAGAYTEAFF.

This chain links TRBV29-1 with TRBJ1-4; tentatively, D is TRBD1 (6 bases). Germline-derived CDR1 and CDR2 are SQVTM and ANQGSEA. Trimming left V 7 bases short and J 3 bases short, with 12 bases between. The CDR3 covers 13 residues. The CDR3 protein is CSARNRANEKLFF. The CDR3 DNA sequence: TGCAGCGCGCGGAACAGGGCTAATGAAAAACTGTTTTTT.

The chain has TRBV5-4 and TRBJ2-5; 14 nucleotides match TRBD2. CDR3 length: 16 residues. V lost 4 bases, J lost 7 bases, and 9 bases stayed unmatched. Germline CDR1 reads SGHNT; CDR2 reads YYREEE (reference sequence). The CDR3 protein is CASSTGLAGVLGTQYF. The CDR3 DNA sequence: TGTGCCAGCAGCACGGGACTAGCGGGGGTTCTAGGGACCCAGTACTTC.

This clonotype was seen only a few times. The chain employs TRBV6-5 and TRBJ1-3; D is possibly TRBD1 (5 bases). CDR1 and CDR2 from the germline V gene are MNHEY and SVGAGI. Trimming cost V 8 bases and J 8 bases, with 13 bases left between them. The CDR3 consists of 12 residues. CDR3 DNA: TGTGCCAGCGGCAATTGGGGCGACACCATATATTTT. As protein: CASGNWGDTIYF.

CDR3 sequence (DNA): TGTGCCAGCAGTTTATGGCCGGGCTACACCTTC. Translating gives CASSLWPGYTF. J is TRBJ1-2 and V is TRBV12-3 or TRBV12-4; no definite D call. Between the trimmed V and J ends, which lost 2 bases and 8 bases, there was a span of 6 bases. The CDR3 is 11 amino acids.

This clonotype was observed a handful of times. The chain joins TRBV12-3 or TRBV12-4 to TRBJ1-1; D not resolved. This CDR3 region has 11 residues. The ends were cut back, 3 bases at V and 6 bases at J, with 5 bases in the middle. The CDR3 DNA reads TGTGCCAGCAGTTTCGGGTCTGAAGCTTTCTTT. Translating gives CASSFGSEAFF.

This rearrangement joins TRBV10-2 to TRBJ1-1; tentative D call: TRBD1 (5 bases). The germline CDR1 and CDR2 sequences are WSHSY and SAAADI. V was pared by 6 bases and J by 1 base, with 6 bases between. The CDR3 runs to 12 residues. CDR3 sequence reads: CASRTENTEAFF. CDR3 nucleotide sequence: TGCGCCAGCAGGACAGAGAACACTGAAGCTTTCTTT.

The chain recombines TRBV6-5 with TRBJ2-2; possibly TRBD2 for D (6 bases). CDR1 and CDR2 from the germline V gene are MNHEY and SVGAGI. The CDR3 extends over 15 amino acids. The germline V and J ends were trimmed by 0 bases and 5 bases, with 10 bases remaining between them. CDR3 in DNA: TGTGCCAGCAGTTACTCATTTGGGGGGACCGGGGAGCTGTTTTTT. This translates into CASSYSFGGTGELFF.

The chain joins TRBV7-2 to TRBJ1-5; no clear D. This CDR3 is built from 14 residues. Germline loops: CDR1 SGHTA, CDR2 FQGNSA. V was cut by 4 bases and J by 0 bases, with 7 bases left in between. CDR3: CASSSQVSNQPQHF. The CDR3 DNA sequence: TGTGCCAGCAGCTCCCAGGTTAGCAATCAGCCCCAGCATTTT.